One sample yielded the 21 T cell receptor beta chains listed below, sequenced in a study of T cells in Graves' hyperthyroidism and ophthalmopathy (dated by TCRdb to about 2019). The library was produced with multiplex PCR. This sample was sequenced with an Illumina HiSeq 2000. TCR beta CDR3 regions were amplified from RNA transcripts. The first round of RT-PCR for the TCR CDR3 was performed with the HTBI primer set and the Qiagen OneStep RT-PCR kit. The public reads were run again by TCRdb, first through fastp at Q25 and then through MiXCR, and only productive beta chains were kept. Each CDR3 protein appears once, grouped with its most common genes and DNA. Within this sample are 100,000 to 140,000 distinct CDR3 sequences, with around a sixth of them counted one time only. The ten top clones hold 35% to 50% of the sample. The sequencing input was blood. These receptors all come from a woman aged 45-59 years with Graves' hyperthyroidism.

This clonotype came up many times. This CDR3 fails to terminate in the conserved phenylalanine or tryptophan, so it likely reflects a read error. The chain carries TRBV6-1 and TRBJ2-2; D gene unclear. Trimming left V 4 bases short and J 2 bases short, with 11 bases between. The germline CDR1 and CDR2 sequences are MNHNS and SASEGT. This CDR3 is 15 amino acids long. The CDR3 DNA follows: TGTGCCAGCAGTGTAGTACAGAGCAACACCGGGGAGCTGTTTCTT. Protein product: CASSVVQSNTGELFL.

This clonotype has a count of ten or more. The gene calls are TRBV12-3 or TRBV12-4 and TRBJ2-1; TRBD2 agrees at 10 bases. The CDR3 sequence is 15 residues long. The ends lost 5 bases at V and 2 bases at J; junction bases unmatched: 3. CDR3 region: CASSPTSGPYNEQFF. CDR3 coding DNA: TGTGCCAGCAGTCCGACTAGCGGGCCCTACAATGAGCAGTTCTTC.

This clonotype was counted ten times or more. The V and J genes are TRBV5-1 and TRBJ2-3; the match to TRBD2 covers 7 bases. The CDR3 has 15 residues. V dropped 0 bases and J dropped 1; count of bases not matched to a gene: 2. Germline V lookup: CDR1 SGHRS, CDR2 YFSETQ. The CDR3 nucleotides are TGCGCCAGCAGCTTGGAAAGCGGGGGCACAGATACGCAGTATTTT. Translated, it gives CASSLESGGTDTQYF.

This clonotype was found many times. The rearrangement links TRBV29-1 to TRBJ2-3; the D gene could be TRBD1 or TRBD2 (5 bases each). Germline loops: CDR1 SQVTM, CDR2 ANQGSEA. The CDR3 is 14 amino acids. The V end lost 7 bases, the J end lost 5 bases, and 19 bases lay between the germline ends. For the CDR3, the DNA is TGCAGCGGCCTCCGGGGCTCTTCCCTAGATACGCAGTATTTT. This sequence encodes CSGLRGSSLDTQYF.

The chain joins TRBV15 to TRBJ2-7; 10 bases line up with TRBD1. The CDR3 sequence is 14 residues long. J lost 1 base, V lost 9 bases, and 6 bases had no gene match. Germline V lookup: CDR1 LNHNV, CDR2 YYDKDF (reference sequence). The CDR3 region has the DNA TGTGCCACTAGGGACAGGGGATCGTCCTACGAGCAGTACTTC. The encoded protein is CATRDRGSSYEQYF.

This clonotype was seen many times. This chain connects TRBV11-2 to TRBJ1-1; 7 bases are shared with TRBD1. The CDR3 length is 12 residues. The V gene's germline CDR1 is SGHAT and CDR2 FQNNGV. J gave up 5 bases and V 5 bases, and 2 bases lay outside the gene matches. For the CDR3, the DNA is TGTGCCAGCAGCCACAGGGGAACTGAAGCTTTCTTT. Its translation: CASSHRGTEAFF.

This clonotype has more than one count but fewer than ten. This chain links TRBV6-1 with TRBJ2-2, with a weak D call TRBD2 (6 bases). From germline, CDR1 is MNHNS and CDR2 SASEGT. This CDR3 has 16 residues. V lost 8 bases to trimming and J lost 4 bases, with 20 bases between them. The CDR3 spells CASQFLKRVGTGELFF. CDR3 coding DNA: TGTGCCAGCCAATTTTTGAAGCGGGTAGGCACCGGGGAGCTGTTTTTT.

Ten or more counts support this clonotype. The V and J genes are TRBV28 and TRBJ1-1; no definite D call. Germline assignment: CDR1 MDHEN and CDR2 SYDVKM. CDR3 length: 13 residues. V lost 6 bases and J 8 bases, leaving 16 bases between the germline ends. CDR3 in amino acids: CASSEVPLVEAFF. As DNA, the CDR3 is TGTGCCAGCAGCGAGGTGCCTCTGGTGGAAGCTTTCTTT.

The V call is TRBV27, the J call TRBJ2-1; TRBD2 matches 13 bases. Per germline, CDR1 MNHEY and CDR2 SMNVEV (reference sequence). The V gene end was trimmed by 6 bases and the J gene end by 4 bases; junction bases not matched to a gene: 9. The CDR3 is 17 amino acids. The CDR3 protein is CASRLAGGPSEYNEQFF. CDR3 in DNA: TGTGCCAGCAGACTAGCGGGAGGGCCTTCAGAGTACAATGAGCAGTTCTTC.

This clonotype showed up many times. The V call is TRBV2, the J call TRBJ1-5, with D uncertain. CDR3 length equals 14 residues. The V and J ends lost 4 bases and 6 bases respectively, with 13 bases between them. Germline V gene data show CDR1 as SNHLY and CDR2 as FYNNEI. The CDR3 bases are TGTGCCAGCAGTGTTTCGGGAAGCCCTCAGCCCCAGCATTTT. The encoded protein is CASSVSGSPQPQHF.

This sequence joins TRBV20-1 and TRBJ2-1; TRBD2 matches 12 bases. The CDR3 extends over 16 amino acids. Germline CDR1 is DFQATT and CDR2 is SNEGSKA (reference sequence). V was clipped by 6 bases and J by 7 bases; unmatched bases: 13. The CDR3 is CSAPGTGTSGFNEQFF. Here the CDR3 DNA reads TGCAGTGCCCCCGGGACCGGGACTAGCGGGTTTAATGAGCAGTTCTTC.

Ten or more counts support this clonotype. CDR3 coding DNA: TGTGCCAGCAGCGGTACAGGGGGCAGGGGCACTGAAGCTTTCTTT. This sequence encodes CASSGTGGRGTEAFF. The chain employs TRBV7-8 and TRBJ1-1; 9 bases are a match to TRBD1. Per germline, CDR1 SGHVS and CDR2 FQNEAQ. This CDR3 has 15 residues. Losses at the gene ends were 5 bases for V and 4 bases for J; bases not matched to a gene: 8.

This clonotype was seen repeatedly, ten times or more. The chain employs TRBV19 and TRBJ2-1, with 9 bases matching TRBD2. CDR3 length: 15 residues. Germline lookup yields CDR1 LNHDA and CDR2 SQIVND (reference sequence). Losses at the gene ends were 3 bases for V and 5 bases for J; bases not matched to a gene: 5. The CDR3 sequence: CASSILAGNHNEQFF. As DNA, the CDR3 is TGTGCCAGTAGTATCCTAGCGGGAAATCACAATGAGCAGTTCTTC.

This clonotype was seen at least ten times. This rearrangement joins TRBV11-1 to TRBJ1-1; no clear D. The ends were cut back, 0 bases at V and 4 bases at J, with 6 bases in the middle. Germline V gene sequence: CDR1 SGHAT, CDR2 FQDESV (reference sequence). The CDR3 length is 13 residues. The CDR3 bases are TGTGCCAGCAGCTTAGCTTGGAGCACTGAAGCTTTCTTT. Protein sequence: CASSLAWSTEAFF.

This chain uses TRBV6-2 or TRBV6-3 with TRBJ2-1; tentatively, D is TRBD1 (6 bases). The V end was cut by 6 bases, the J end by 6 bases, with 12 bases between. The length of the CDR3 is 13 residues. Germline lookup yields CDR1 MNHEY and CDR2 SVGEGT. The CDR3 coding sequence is TGTGCCAGCAGAAAGACAGGTGTCAATGAGCAGTTCTTC. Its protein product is CASRKTGVNEQFF.

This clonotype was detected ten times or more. This CDR3 is CASSGYKGFGTQYF. CDR3 DNA: TGTGCCAGCAGCGGATACAAGGGGTTTGGTACGCAGTATTTT. The rearrangement joins TRBV11-2 to TRBJ2-3; D is perhaps TRBD1 (5 bases). This CDR3 region has 14 residues. From germline, CDR1 is SGHAT and CDR2 FQNNGV. Trimming shortened V by 5 bases and J by 8 bases, and 17 bases separated the two germline ends.

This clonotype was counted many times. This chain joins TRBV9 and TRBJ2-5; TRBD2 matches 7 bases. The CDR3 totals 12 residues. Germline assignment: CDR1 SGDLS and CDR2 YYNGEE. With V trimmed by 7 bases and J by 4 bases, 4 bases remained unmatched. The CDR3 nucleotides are TGTGCCAGCCTCTCTAGCGGAGAGACCCAGTACTTC. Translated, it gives CASLSSGETQYF.

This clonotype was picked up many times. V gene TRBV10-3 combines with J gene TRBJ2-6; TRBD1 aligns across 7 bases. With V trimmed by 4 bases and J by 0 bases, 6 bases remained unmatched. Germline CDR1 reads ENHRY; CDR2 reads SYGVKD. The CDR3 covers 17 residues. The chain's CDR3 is CAISVGQSRSGANVLTF. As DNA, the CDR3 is TGTGCCATCAGTGTGGGACAGTCCCGCTCTGGGGCCAACGTCCTGACTTTC.

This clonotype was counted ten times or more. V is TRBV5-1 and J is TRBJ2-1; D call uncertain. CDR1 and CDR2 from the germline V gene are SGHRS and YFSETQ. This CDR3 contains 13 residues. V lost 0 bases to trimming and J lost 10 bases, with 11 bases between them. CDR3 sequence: CASSLGGDNEQFF. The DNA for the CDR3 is TGCGCCAGCAGCTTGGGGGGTGATAACGAGCAGTTCTTC.

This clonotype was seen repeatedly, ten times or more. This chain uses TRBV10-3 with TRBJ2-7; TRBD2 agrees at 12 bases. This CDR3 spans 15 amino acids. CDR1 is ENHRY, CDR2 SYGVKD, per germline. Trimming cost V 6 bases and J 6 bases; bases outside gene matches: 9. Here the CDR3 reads CAIRPSGRAGGEQYF. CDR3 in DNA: TGTGCCATCAGGCCTAGCGGGAGGGCTGGAGGCGAGCAGTACTTC.

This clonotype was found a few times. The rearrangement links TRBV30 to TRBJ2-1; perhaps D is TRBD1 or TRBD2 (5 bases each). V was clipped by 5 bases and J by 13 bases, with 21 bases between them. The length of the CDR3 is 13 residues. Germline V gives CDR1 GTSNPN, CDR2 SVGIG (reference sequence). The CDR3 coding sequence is TGTGCCTGGCAGGGAGACTACGGGATTCGTCAGTTCTTC. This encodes CAWQGDYGIRQFF.